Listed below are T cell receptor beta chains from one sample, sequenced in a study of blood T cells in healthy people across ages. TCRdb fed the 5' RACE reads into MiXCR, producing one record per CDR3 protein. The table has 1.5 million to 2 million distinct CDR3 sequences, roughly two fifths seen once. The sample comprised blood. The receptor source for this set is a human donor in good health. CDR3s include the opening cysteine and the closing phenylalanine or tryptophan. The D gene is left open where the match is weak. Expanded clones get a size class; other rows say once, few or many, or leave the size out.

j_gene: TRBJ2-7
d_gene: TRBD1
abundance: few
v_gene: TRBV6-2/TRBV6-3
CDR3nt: TGTGCCAGCAGTTTCTCCGGGACAGGGGTACCCAACAGCTACGAGCAGTACTTC
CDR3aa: CASSFSGTGVPNSYEQYF

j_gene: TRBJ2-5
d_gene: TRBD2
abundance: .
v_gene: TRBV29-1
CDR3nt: TGCAGCGTAGCCGGGGGGAATTTCGTCGAAGAGACCCAGTACTTC
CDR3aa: CSVAGGNFVEETQYF

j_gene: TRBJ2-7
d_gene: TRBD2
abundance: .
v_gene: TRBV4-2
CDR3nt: TGTGCCAGCAGCAAACAGGCGATAGCGGGGGCCCCTACCTACGAGCAGTACTTC
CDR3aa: CASSKQAIAGAPTYEQYF

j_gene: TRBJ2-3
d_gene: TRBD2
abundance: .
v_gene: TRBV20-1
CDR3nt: TGCAGTGCTAGAGGTTTAATACCAGGGACTAGCCTCAACACAGATACGCAGTATTTT
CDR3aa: CSARGLIPGTSLNTDTQYF

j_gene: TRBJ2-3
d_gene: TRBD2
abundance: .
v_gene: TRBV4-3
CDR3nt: TGCGCCAGCAGCCCTTGGGGGGGAGATACGCAGTATTTT
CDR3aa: CASSPWGGDTQYF

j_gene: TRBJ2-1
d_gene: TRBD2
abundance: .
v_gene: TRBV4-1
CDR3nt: TGCGCCAGCAGCCAAGTACTTACTGGCGGGGGCTACAATGAGCAGTTCTTC
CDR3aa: CASSQVLTGGGYNEQFF

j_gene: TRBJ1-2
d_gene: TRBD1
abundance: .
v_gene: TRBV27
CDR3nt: TGTGCCAGCAGTCCCACCGGGACAGGGCAAAGGAACTATGGCTACACCTTC
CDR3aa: CASSPTGTGQRNYGYTF

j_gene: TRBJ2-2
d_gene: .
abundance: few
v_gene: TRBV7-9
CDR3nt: TGTGCCAGCAGCTTAGGTCTACCGGGCACCGGGGAGCTGTTTTTT
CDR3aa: CASSLGLPGTGELFF

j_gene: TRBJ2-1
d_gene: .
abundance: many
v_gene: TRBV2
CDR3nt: TGTGCCAGCAAGCACAGGATTGGGTCCTACAATGAGCAGTTCTTC
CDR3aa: CASKHRIGSYNEQFF

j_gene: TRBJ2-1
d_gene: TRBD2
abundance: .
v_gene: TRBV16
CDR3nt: TGTGCCAGCAGCCAAAAACCGGGGGGGTTTCCTTTCAATGAGCAGTTCTTC
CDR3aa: CASSQKPGGFPFNEQFF

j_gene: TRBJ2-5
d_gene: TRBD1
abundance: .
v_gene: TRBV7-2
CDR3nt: TGTGTCAGCAGCATTACAGGGGGTGGGAATGGGGAGACCCAGTACTTC
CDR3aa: CVSSITGGGNGETQYF

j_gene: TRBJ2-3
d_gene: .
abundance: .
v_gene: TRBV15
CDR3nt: TGTGCCACCAGCAGACGGGGGGCCCCGAGCACAGATACGCAGTATTTT
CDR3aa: CATSRRGAPSTDTQYF

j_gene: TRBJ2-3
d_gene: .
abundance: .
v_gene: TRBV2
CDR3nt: TGTGCCAGCCGGGTGCTGCGCACAGATACGCAGTATTTT
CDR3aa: CASRVLRTDTQYF

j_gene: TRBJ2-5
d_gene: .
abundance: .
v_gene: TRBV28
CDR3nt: TGTGCCAGCAACCCCGCAGGGGCTAATGTCGAGACCCAGTACTTC
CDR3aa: CASNPAGANVETQYF

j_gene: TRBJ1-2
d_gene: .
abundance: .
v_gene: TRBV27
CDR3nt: TGTGCCAGCAGTCCTTTAAAAAGCCAGGGTGGCTACACCTTC
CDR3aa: CASSPLKSQGGYTF

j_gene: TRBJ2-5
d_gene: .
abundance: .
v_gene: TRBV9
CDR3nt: TGTGCCAGCAGCGTAAGTTTGGATACTAGCATAGAGACCCAGTACTTC
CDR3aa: CASSVSLDTSIETQYF

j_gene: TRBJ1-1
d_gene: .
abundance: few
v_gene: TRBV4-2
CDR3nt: TGTGCCAGCAGCCAAGATCCGGGGTCGGACAGTCTGAACACTGAAGCTTTCTTT
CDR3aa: CASSQDPGSDSLNTEAFF

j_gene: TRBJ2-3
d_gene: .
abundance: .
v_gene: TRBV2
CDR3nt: TGTGCCAGCAGTGCCTCGCGGGGCACAGATACGCAGTATTTT
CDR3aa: CASSASRGTDTQYF

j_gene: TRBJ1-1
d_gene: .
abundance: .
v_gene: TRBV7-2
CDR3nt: TGTGCCACCGTTTCGGCGGGTTTTTCGAGAGAAGCTTTCTTT
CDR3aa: CATVSAGFSREAFF

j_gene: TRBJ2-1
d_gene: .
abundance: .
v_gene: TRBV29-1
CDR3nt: TGCAGCGCCGACCGGGACGGCTACAATGAGCAGTTCTTC
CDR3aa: CSADRDGYNEQFF

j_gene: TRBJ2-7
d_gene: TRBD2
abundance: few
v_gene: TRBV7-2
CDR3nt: TGTGCCAGCAGCTCCGAGCGGGGGGTTTACGAGCAGTACTTC
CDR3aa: CASSSERGVYEQYF

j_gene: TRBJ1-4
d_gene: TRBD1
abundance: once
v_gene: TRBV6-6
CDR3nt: TGTGCCAGCAGGAGACAGGGGCTGAGTGAAAAACTGTTTTTT
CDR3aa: CASRRQGLSEKLFF

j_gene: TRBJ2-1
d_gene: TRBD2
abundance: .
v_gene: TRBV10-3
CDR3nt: TGTGCCATCAGTGGGCCCACCTCAGCGGGGGCGAGGAATGAGCAGTTCTTC
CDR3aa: CAISGPTSAGARNEQFF

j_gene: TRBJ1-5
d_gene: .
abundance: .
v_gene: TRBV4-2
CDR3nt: TGTGCCAGCAGCCAATCTAAGCCTAGCAATCAGCCCCAGCATTTT
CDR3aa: CASSQSKPSNQPQHF

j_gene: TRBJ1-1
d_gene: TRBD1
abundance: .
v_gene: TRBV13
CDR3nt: TGTGCCAGCAGCTCAACTCCGGGACAGCACGATCCCCCTGAAGCTTTCTTT
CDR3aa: CASSSTPGQHDPPEAFF

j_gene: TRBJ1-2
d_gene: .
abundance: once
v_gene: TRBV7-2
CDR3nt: TGTGCCAGCAGCTTAGCCCGGCAGATTGCTAACTATGGCTACACCTTC
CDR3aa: CASSLARQIANYGYTF

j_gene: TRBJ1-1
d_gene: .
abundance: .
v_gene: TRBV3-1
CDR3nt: TGTGCCAGCAGCCAACCCGGACGGGGCACTGAAGCTTTCTTT
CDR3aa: CASSQPGRGTEAFF

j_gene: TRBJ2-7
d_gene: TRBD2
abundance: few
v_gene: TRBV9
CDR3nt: TGTGCCAGCAGCGTAGGTAGCGGGGGTTTCAACGAGCAGTACTTC
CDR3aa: CASSVGSGGFNEQYF

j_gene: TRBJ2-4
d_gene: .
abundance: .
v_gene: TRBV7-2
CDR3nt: TGTGCCAGCAGCCCAGGGGACGCTAGAACCTACGGGCAGTACTTC
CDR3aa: CASSPGDARTYGQYF

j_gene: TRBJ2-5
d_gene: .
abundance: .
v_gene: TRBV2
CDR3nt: TGTGCCAGCAGTGCGAGTCAAGAGACCCAGTACTTC
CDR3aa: CASSASQETQYF

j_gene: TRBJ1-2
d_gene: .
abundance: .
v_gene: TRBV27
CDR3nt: TGTGCCAGCAGTACCCGAACAAGTCCCGGCTATGGCTACACCTTC
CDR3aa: CASSTRTSPGYGYTF

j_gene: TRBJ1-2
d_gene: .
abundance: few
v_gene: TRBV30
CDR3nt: TGTGCCTGGATATGGAGGGCCGGCTACACCTTC
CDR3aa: CAWIWRAGYTF